What follows are 8 T cell receptor beta chains derived from one specimen sequenced in a study of T cells after somatic rescue of genetic block. Method: immunoSEQ multiplex PCR; TCRdb's copy keeps in-frame clones and lacks some. This table holds roughly 71,000 clones, around 90% found once. Input material: peripheral blood mononuclear cells (PBMCs). These receptor sequences come from a man aged 25 to 40.

The CDR3 sequence: CASSRGQGDGNTIYF. As DNA, the CDR3 is TGCGCCAGCAGCAGGGGACAGGGGGATGGAAACACCATATATTTT. The chain uses TRBV5-1 and TRBJ1-3; 11 bases line up with TRBD1. CDR1 and CDR2 (germline): SGHRS, YFSETQ. The V gene end was trimmed by 4 bases and the J gene end by 3 bases; junction bases not matched to a gene: 3. This CDR3 contains 15 residues.

The genes are TRBV4-1 and TRBJ1-4; 9 positions match TRBD1. The germline CDR1 and CDR2 sequences are MGHRA and YSYEKL. V shed 3 bases and J 2 bases; nucleotides not matched to a gene: 7. CDR3 length: 17 residues. The CDR3 sequence is CASSHTGTGRTNEKLFF. As DNA, the CDR3 is TGCGCCAGCAGCCATACCGGGACAGGGCGCACTAATGAAAAACTGTTTTTT.

This clone was recorded only once. The chain links TRBV9 to TRBJ2-2; no clear D. Trimming removed 4 bases at V and 6 bases at J, with 16 bases between. Per germline, CDR1 SGDLS and CDR2 YYNGEE. CDR3 size: 15 residues. CDR3 sequence (DNA): TGTGCCAGCAGCTCTGGACCAAACCCAGCCGGGGAGCTGTTTTTT. Translated: CASSSGPNPAGELFF. Drawing the rest from reference TRBV9 and TRBJ2-2, the complete variable domain is DSGVTQTPKHLITATGQRVTLRCSPRSGDLSVYWYQQSLDQGLQFLIQYYNGEERAKGNILERFSAQQFPDLHSELNLSSLELGDSALYFCASSSGPNPAGELFFGEGSRLTVL.

In DNA, the CDR3 is TGTGCCAGCAGCTTGGTGGTCTTACAGGGGAATTCACCCCTCCACTTT. It translates to CASSLVVLQGNSPLHF. The gene calls are TRBV5-5 and TRBJ1-6; TRBD1 matches 7 bases. Trimming removed 0 bases from V and 7 bases from J; junction bases left unmatched: 7. The germline V gene encodes CDR1 SGHKS and CDR2 YYEKEE (reference sequence). The CDR3 is 16 residues long. Together with reference TRBV5-5 and TRBJ1-6, the CDR3 gives the full variable domain: DAGVTQSPTHLIKTRGQQVTLRCSPISGHKSVSWYQQVLGQGPQFIFQYYEKEERGRGNFPDRFSARQFPNYSSELNVNALLLGDSALYLCASSLVVLQGNSPLHFGNGTRLTVT.

The V gene is TRBV9, the J gene TRBJ1-4, with D hard to call. The CDR3 loop spans 14 amino acids. V was shortened by 2 bases and J by 4 bases, with 9 bases between the two germline ends. Germline V gene sequence: CDR1 SGDLS, CDR2 YYNGEE. The CDR3 reads CASSVNTVNEKLFF. In DNA form, the CDR3 reads TGTGCCAGCAGCGTTAATACGGTTAATGAAAAACTGTTTTTT.

This chain links TRBV7-7 with TRBJ2-3; D is possibly TRBD2 (5 bases). CDR3 size: 13 residues. In germline, CDR1 is SSHAT, CDR2 FNYEAQ (reference sequence). The CDR3 DNA reads TGTGCTAGCGCTGGCGCCGGGGCAGATACGCAGTATTTT. It encodes CASAGAGADTQYF.

This chain links TRBV27 with TRBJ1-6; D may be TRBD1 (5 bases). The CDR3 loop spans 16 amino acids. Germline values: CDR1 MNHEY, CDR2 SMNVEV (reference sequence). V was pared by 4 bases and J by 1 base, with 11 bases between. CDR3 DNA: TGTGCCAGCAGTTCAGGCAGGGAATCCTATAATTCACCCCTCCACTTT. This codes for CASSSGRESYNSPLHF.

CDR3 nucleotides: TGTGCCAGCAGTCGGCAGGGGACGCATCAGCCCCAGCATTTT. Translating it yields CASSRQGTHQPQHF. The chain couples TRBV2 to TRBJ1-5; TRBD1 might be the D (6 bases). This CDR3 contains 14 residues. Germline assignment: CDR1 SNHLY and CDR2 FYNNEI. V dropped 5 bases and J dropped 5 bases, with 13 bases sitting between them.